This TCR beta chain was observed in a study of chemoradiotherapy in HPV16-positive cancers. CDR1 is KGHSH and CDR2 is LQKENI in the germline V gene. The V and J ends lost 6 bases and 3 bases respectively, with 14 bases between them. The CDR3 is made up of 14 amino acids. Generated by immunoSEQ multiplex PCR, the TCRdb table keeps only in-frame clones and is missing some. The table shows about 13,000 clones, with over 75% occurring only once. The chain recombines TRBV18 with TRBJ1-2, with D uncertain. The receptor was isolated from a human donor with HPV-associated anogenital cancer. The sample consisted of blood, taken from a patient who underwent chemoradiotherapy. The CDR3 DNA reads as TGTGCCAGCTCCCCATTAGGCAGTGACTATGGCTACACCTTC. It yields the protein CASSPLGSDYGYTF.